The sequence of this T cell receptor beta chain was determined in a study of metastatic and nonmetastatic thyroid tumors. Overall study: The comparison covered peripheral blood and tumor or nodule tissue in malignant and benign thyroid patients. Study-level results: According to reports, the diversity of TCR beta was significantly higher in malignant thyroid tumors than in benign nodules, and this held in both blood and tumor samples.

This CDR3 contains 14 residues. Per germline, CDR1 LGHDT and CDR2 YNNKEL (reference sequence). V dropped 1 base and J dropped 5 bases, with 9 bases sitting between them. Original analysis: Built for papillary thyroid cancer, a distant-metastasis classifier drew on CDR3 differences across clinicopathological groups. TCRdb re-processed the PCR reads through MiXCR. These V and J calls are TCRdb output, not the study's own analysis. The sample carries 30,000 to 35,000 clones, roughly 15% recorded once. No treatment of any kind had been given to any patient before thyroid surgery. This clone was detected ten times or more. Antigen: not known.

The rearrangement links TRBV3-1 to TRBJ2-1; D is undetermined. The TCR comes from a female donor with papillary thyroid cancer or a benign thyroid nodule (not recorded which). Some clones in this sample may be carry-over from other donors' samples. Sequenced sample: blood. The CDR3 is CASSQAASHNEQFF. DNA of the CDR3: TGTGCCAGCAGCCAAGCCGCTAGTCACAATGAGCAGTTCTTC.